The clone carrying this T cell receptor beta chain was found a few times. V lost 6 bases and J 9 bases, leaving 16 bases between the germline ends. The CDR3 consists of 13 residues. Germline values: CDR1 KGHDR, CDR2 SFDVKD. This sample is drawn from a study of blood T cells in healthy people across ages. Primed by a sample-barcoded 5' primer and a J-beta primer mix, a second PCR proceeded for about 6 to 12 cycles. MiXCR was run by TCRdb on the 5' RACE reads, yielding one entry per CDR3 protein. The profile shows 1.5 million to 2 million distinct CDR3 sequences, 30% to 35% of them singletons. A minimum of 7 million PBMCs was isolated per sample.

The sample taken for sequencing was blood. The chain is built from TRBV24-1 and TRBJ2-5, with D unresolved. The TCR originated in a young woman in good health. The CDR3 loop is CATSPDILGPQYF. The CDR3 coding sequence is TGTGCCACCAGTCCTGACATCCTCGGGCCCCAGTACTTC.